The next 32 T cell receptor beta chains were all read from a single sample in a study of blood T cell repertoires in COVID-19. The method was immunoSEQ multiplex PCR; TCRdb's version includes in-frame clones alone and lacks a portion of them. The table lists some 79,000 clones, 80% to 90% of them singletons, with more than 11% in the top ten. The material sequenced was peripheral blood. The receptors were gathered from a man aged 65 to 85 with active or convalescent COVID-19.

This sequence joins TRBV28 and TRBJ2-7, with 14 bases identical to TRBD2. The CDR3 contains 18 residues. The germline CDR1 and CDR2 sequences are MDHEN and SYDVKM. Germline trimming cut 3 bases from V and 1 base from J; bases unmatched to any gene: 8. CDR3 region: CASSFGGLAGEGSYEQYF. The CDR3 DNA follows: TGTGCCAGCAGTTTTGGGGGACTAGCGGGAGAGGGGTCCTACGAGCAGTACTTC.

This chain joins TRBV9 and TRBJ2-1; TRBD2 matches 8 bases. The CDR3 is 15 residues long. Germline V lookup: CDR1 SGDLS, CDR2 YYNGEE. Germline trimming cut 0 bases from V and 9 bases from J; bases unmatched to any gene: 8. CDR3 amino acids: CASSVGNSGISEQFF. The CDR3 nucleotides are TGTGCCAGCAGCGTAGGTAATAGCGGGATAAGTGAGCAGTTCTTC. The full variable domain, completed using reference TRBV9 and TRBJ2-1, is DSGVTQTPKHLITATGQRVTLRCSPRSGDLSVYWYQQSLDQGLQFLIQYYNGEERAKGNILERFSAQQFPDLHSELNLSSLELGDSALYFCASSVGNSGISEQFFGPGTRLTVL.

This clone appeared a single time. The rearrangement joins TRBV9 to TRBJ2-1; TRBD2 agrees at 12 bases. The CDR3 is 17 amino acids. Germline trimming cut 2 bases from V and 0 bases from J; bases unmatched to any gene: 3. Germline CDR1 reads SGDLS; CDR2 reads YYNGEE. In DNA form, the CDR3 reads TGTGCCAGCAGCGTGACTAGCGGGAGTGGCTCCTACAATGAGCAGTTCTTC. This encodes CASSVTSGSGSYNEQFF.

V is TRBV6-5 and J is TRBJ2-2; D possibly corresponds to TRBD1 (5 bases). Germline CDR1 reads MNHEY; CDR2 reads SVGAGI. V was clipped by 6 bases and J by 0 bases, with 11 bases between them. The CDR3 has 15 residues. CDR3 sequence reads: CASRPGNANTGELFF. Here the CDR3 DNA reads TGTGCCAGCAGGCCAGGGAACGCGAACACCGGGGAGCTGTTTTTT.

Concerning this clone: At one end the junction does not follow the germline gene, possibly because of a read error. The chain uses TRBV6-5 and TRBJ2-3, with D perhaps TRBD1 (6 bases). Germline V gives CDR1 MNHEY, CDR2 SVGAGI. The CDR3 has 13 amino acids. CDR3 in DNA: TGCGCCGCCACCCAGGGGAGCACAGATACGCAGTATTTT. Encoded protein: CAATQGSTDTQYF.

In this sample, this clone turned up a few times. Here the CDR3 DNA reads TGTGCCAGCAGCAAGGGACAGGGAGAGACTGAAGCTTTCTTT. This codes for CASSKGQGETEAFF. The V and J genes are TRBV9 and TRBJ1-1; 9 nucleotides agree with TRBD1. J gave up 5 bases and V 4 bases, and 6 bases lay outside the gene matches. Germline V gives CDR1 SGDLS, CDR2 YYNGEE. The CDR3 runs 14 residues.

The chain recombines TRBV2 with TRBJ2-7; 7 bases align to TRBD1. This CDR3 contains 17 residues. Germline-derived CDR1 and CDR2 are SNHLY and FYNNEI. With V trimmed by 7 bases and J by 3 bases, 18 bases remained unmatched. CDR3 DNA: TGTGCCAGCAAGGGGTCGAGGGGGCTCGGAGCCAGCTACGAGCAGTACTTC. This translates into CASKGSRGLGASYEQYF.

This chain links TRBV6-2 or TRBV6-3 with TRBJ1-1; 9 bases agree with TRBD1. Looked up from germline, CDR1 is MNHEY and CDR2 is SVGEGT. The ends lost 5 bases at V and 8 bases at J; junction bases unmatched: 3. CDR3 size: 12 residues. The CDR3 sequence is CASSTGGVEAFF. CDR3 DNA sequence: TGTGCCAGCAGTACAGGGGGCGTAGAAGCTTTCTTT.

V is TRBV6-5 and J is TRBJ1-5, with a weak D call TRBD1 (6 bases). The CDR3 covers 15 residues. With 9 bases removed from V and 2 bases from J, the gap between germline ends came to 17 bases. Germline-derived CDR1 and CDR2 are MNHEY and SVGAGI. The CDR3 DNA reads TGTGCCAGTCTAGACTGGGACACCGGCAATCAGCCCCAGCATTTT. Translated, it gives CASLDWDTGNQPQHF.

This clone occurred once. This chain links TRBV9 with TRBJ1-3, with D possibly matching TRBD1 (6 bases). Germline-derived CDR1 and CDR2 are SGDLS and YYNGEE. V shed 0 bases and J shed 2 bases, with 15 bases lying between them. This CDR3 is built from 17 residues. CDR3 nucleotides: TGTGCCAGCAGCGTAGAGGGGGGGTACAGACCTGGAAACACCATATATTTT. As protein: CASSVEGGYRPGNTIYF.

This chain uses TRBV6-5 with TRBJ1-2, with D maybe TRBD1 (6 bases). Germline V gene lookup returns CDR1 MNHEY and CDR2 SVGAGI. V gave up 9 bases and J gave up 0 bases, with 14 bases separating them. There are 14 residues in the CDR3. CDR3 DNA: TGTGCCAGTCGACGGGACACTACTAACTATGGCTACACCTTC. Residues: CASRRDTTNYGYTF.

This clone showed up just once. The genes are TRBV6-4 and TRBJ2-1, with 9 bases fitting TRBD2. CDR3 size: 16 residues. V dropped 4 bases and J dropped 8; count of bases not matched to a gene: 12. Germline values: CDR1 MRHNA, CDR2 SNTAGT. The CDR3 spells CASSASGLAGPDEQFF. The CDR3 region has the DNA TGTGCCAGCAGTGCGTCAGGCCTAGCGGGACCGGATGAGCAGTTCTTC.

The rearrangement uses TRBV27 and TRBJ2-3, with 15 positions matching TRBD2. This CDR3 comprises 16 residues. The V gene end was trimmed by 5 bases and the J gene end by 13 bases; junction bases not matched to a gene: 13. The germline V gene has CDR1 MNHEY and CDR2 SMNVEV (reference sequence). In DNA, the CDR3 is TGTGCCAGCAGTCTTCTGCCCGGGACTAGCGGGAGGCGGAAGTATTTT. Its translation is CASSLLPGTSGRRKYF.

This sequence joins TRBV5-1 and TRBJ2-5, with D possibly being TRBD1 (6 bases). V lost 3 bases, J lost 2 bases, and 8 bases lay in between. The CDR3 runs 13 residues. Looked up from germline, CDR1 is SGHRS and CDR2 is YFSETQ. CDR3 in DNA: TGCGCCAGCAGCTCTGGACAGCAAGAGACCCAGTACTTC. As protein: CASSSGQQETQYF. Full variable domain (rest looked up from reference TRBV5-1 and TRBJ2-5): KAGVTQTPRYLIKTRGQQVTLSCSPISGHRSVSWYQQTPGQGLQFLFEYFSETQRNKGNFPGRFSGRQFSNSRSEMNVSTLELGDSALYLCASSSGQQETQYFGPGTRLLVL.

V gene TRBV7-2 combines with J gene TRBJ2-7, with a possible D match to TRBD1 (5 bases). V was clipped by 1 base and J by 4 bases, with 11 bases between them. Germline CDR1 SGHTA, CDR2 FQGNSA. This CDR3 region has 14 residues. CDR3 DNA: TGTGCCAGCAGCTTAGGGGGTAGGGGATACGAGCAGTACTTC. It specifies CASSLGGRGYEQYF. Full variable domain (missing parts from reference TRBV7-2 and TRBJ2-7): GAGVSQSPSNKVTEKGKDVELRCDPISGHTALYWYRQSLGQGLEFLIYFQGNSAPDKSGLPSDRFSAERTGGSVSTLTIQRTQQEDSAVYLCASSLGGRGYEQYFGPGTRLTVT.

The chain links TRBV2 to TRBJ1-5, with no clear D. The CDR3 totals 16 residues. The ends were cut back, 6 bases at V and 3 bases at J, with 18 bases in the middle. In germline, CDR1 is SNHLY, CDR2 FYNNEI. CDR3 amino acids: CASRTNRGRINQPQHF. As DNA, the CDR3 is TGTGCCAGCAGGACCAACCGAGGTAGAATCAATCAGCCCCAGCATTTT.

The rearrangement links TRBV2 to TRBJ1-6; D is uncertain. The CDR3 covers 13 residues. Germline V gene data show CDR1 as SNHLY and CDR2 as FYNNEI. Trimming pared 2 bases from V and 4 bases from J, leaving 3 bases between. The chain's CDR3 is CASSEQYNSPLHF. CDR3 in DNA: TGTGCCAGCAGTGAACAGTATAATTCACCCCTCCACTTT.

This chain uses TRBV18 with TRBJ2-6, with a possible D match to TRBD1 (6 bases). The CDR3 spans 16 residues. The germline CDR1 and CDR2 sequences are KGHSH and LQKENI. Trimming removed 4 bases at V and 0 bases at J, with 10 bases between. The CDR3: CASSLRTASGANVLTF. The CDR3 nucleotides are TGTGCCAGCTCACTCCGGACAGCCTCTGGGGCCAACGTCCTGACTTTC. The whole variable domain, filled in from reference TRBV18 and TRBJ2-6, reads NAGVMQNPRHLVRRRGQEARLRCSPMKGHSHVYWYRQLPEEGLKFMVYLQKENIIDESGMPKERFSAEFPKEGPSILRIQQVVRGDSAAYFCASSLRTASGANVLTFGAGSRLTVL.

The V call is TRBV5-1, the J call TRBJ2-7, with 11 nucleotides matching TRBD2. The CDR3 length is 14 residues. The germline V gene has CDR1 SGHRS and CDR2 YFSETQ. The V gene end was trimmed by 4 bases and the J gene end by 4 bases; junction bases not matched to a gene: 4. The CDR3 loop is CASSQTSGVYEQYF. The CDR3 DNA reads as TGCGCCAGCAGCCAGACTAGCGGGGTTTACGAGCAGTACTTC.

The rearrangement links TRBV9 to TRBJ2-4; possibly TRBD2 for D (6 bases). V gave up 2 bases and J gave up 5 bases, with 11 bases separating them. Germline V gives CDR1 SGDLS, CDR2 YYNGEE. There are 14 residues in the CDR3. The CDR3 DNA follows: TGTGCCAGCAGCGTCGGACTAAGGGAAAACATTCAGTACTTC. This sequence encodes CASSVGLRENIQYF.

The J gene is TRBJ2-7, the V gene TRBV6-5; 9 positions match TRBD1. The CDR3 totals 15 residues. Germline V lookup: CDR1 MNHEY, CDR2 SVGAGI. V shed 5 bases and J 6 bases; nucleotides not matched to a gene: 11. The CDR3 coding sequence is TGTGCCAGCAGTCCGATCGGGACAGGGTCGGGCGAGCAGTACTTC. Translating it yields CASSPIGTGSGEQYF.

The J gene is TRBJ2-2, the V gene TRBV28, with D perhaps matching TRBD2 (7 bases). This CDR3 comprises 16 residues. Trimming cost V 6 bases and J 3 bases, with 17 bases left between them. CDR1 and CDR2 (germline): MDHEN, SYDVKM. The CDR3 sequence: CASRGGTRSDTGELFF. The DNA for the CDR3 is TGTGCCAGCAGGGGGGGGACAAGGTCGGACACCGGGGAGCTGTTTTTT.

This clone came up once. J is TRBJ2-1 and V is TRBV7-6, with D possibly TRBD2 on 5 matching bases. This CDR3 has 16 amino acids. From germline, CDR1 is SGHVS and CDR2 FNYEAQ. Trimming took off 1 base at V and 1 base at J, with 11 bases between the two ends. The CDR3 coding sequence is TGTGCCAGCAGCTTAGGGACCTGGAGGTCCTACAATGAGCAGTTCTTC. Translating gives CASSLGTWRSYNEQFF.

This chain's CDR3 is CAWSATAQGYETQYF. The CDR3 coding sequence is TGTGCCTGGAGTGCTACGGCCCAGGGATATGAGACCCAGTACTTC. The V gene is TRBV30, the J gene TRBJ2-5, with a tentative D call TRBD1 (5 bases). Germline lookup yields CDR1 GTSNPN and CDR2 SVGIG (reference sequence). V dropped 1 base and J dropped 5 bases, with 17 bases sitting between them. The CDR3 runs to 15 residues.

This clone appeared once. Other DNA sequences in the sample encode the same CDR3. The V gene is TRBV5-1, the J gene TRBJ2-7; no clear D. The CDR3 is 12 residues long. Trimming removed 0 bases from V and 3 bases from J, with 4 bases in between. The germline V gene has CDR1 SGHRS and CDR2 YFSETQ. This CDR3 is CASSLGGYEQYF. The CDR3 DNA reads TGCGCCAGCAGCTTGGGCGGCTACGAGCAGTACTTC.

The CDR3 protein is CASSSLGYNEQFF. The DNA of the CDR3 is TGCGCCAGCAGCTCCCTCGGGTACAATGAGCAGTTCTTC. This chain links TRBV5-1 with TRBJ2-1; D gene uncertain. Germline V gives CDR1 SGHRS, CDR2 YFSETQ. This CDR3 is built from 13 residues. V lost 3 bases and J 4 bases, leaving 8 bases between the germline ends.

V gene TRBV6-1 combines with J gene TRBJ2-7, with 10 bases that match TRBD2. CDR1 and CDR2 (germline): MNHNS, SASEGT. This CDR3 contains 15 residues. Trimming took 2 bases from V and 3 from J; bases not matched to a gene: 4. As DNA, the CDR3 is TGTGCCAGCAGTGAACCGGGACTAGCGATCTACGAGCAGTACTTC. This translates into CASSEPGLAIYEQYF.

The J gene is TRBJ2-7, the V gene TRBV30; 8 positions agree with TRBD1. CDR3 length equals 14 residues. Per germline, CDR1 GTSNPN and CDR2 SVGIG (reference sequence). The trim removed 5 bases at V and 0 bases at J, leaving 6 bases unmatched. The chain's CDR3 is CAWDRQGPSYEQYF. The CDR3 DNA reads as TGTGCCTGGGACCGACAGGGGCCCTCCTACGAGCAGTACTTC.

The chain carries TRBV30 and TRBJ1-1; D remains ambiguous. From germline, CDR1 is GTSNPN and CDR2 SVGIG (reference sequence). Between the trimmed V and J ends, which lost 2 bases and 3 bases, there was a span of 4 bases. The CDR3 is made up of 11 amino acids. This CDR3 reads CAWSLYTEAFF. The CDR3 DNA follows: TGTGCCTGGAGTCTATACACTGAAGCTTTCTTT. Based on the CDR3 plus reference TRBV30 and TRBJ1-1, the full variable domain is SQTIHQWPATLVQPVGSPLSLECTVEGTSNPNLYWYRQAAGRGLQLLFYSVGIGQISSEVPQNLSASRPQDRQFILSSKKLLLSDSGFYLCAWSLYTEAFFGQGTRLTVV.

The rearrangement joins TRBV6-5 to TRBJ1-5; the D is unclear. The V end was cut by 8 bases, the J end by 0 bases, with 8 bases between. Germline V lookup: CDR1 MNHEY, CDR2 SVGAGI. This CDR3 has 13 amino acids. The CDR3 bases are TGTGCCAGCCTTTTCTATAGCAATCAGCCCCAGCATTTT. Amino acids: CASLFYSNQPQHF.

V and J are TRBV27 and TRBJ2-7; 13 positions agree with TRBD2. The V gene end was trimmed by 5 bases and the J gene end by 4 bases; junction bases not matched to a gene: 8. Germline V CDR1 and CDR2: MNHEY, SMNVEV (reference sequence). The CDR3 loop spans 16 amino acids. CDR3 nucleotides: TGTGCCAGCAGTCCGGCCGGGACTAGCGGGGCGTACGAGCAGTACTTC. Protein sequence: CASSPAGTSGAYEQYF.

V usage is TRBV7-8 and J usage is TRBJ2-7; D uncertain. The germline gives CDR1 SGHVS, CDR2 FQNEAQ. The CDR3 is 15 amino acids. The V and J ends lost 5 bases and 4 bases respectively, with 18 bases between them. CDR3 in DNA: TGTGCCAGCAGCCCCGCTAGAATCTCCCTTTACGAGCAGTACTTC. Translation gives CASSPARISLYEQYF.